These 9 T cell receptor beta chains were all obtained from the same sample, sequenced in a study of blood T cell repertoires in COVID-19. Sequencing was performed with immunoSEQ multiplex PCR; in TCRdb, only in-frame clones are kept and a portion is missing. Of some 80,000 clones in the sample, around 83% were seen once. The specimen was peripheral blood. These TCRs come from a woman in her seventies with acute or convalescent COVID-19.

The J gene is TRBJ1-1, the V gene TRBV29-1, with 12 bases that match TRBD1. The germline V gene has CDR1 SQVTM and CDR2 ANQGSEA. The CDR3 has 17 residues. Germline trimming cut 3 bases from V and 0 bases from J; bases unmatched to any gene: 8. The CDR3 DNA sequence: TGCAGCGTTGAGCGGGACAGGGGGCGGCGGTTGAACACTGAAGCTTTCTTT. It yields the protein CSVERDRGRRLNTEAFF.

The chain is built from TRBV7-3 and TRBJ2-1; 9 bases fit TRBD2. Germline loops: CDR1 SGHTA, CDR2 FQGTGA. The V and J ends lost 2 bases and 9 bases, in that order; junction bases with no gene match: 14. This CDR3 spans 17 amino acids. The CDR3 sequence is CASSLGGLSSGAGEQFF. The CDR3 DNA reads as TGTGCCAGCAGCTTAGGAGGTTTGTCTAGCGGGGCTGGTGAGCAGTTCTTC.

V gene TRBV6-6 combines with J gene TRBJ2-1, with 8 bases fitting TRBD2. This CDR3 spans 16 amino acids. CDR1 is MNHNY and CDR2 is SVGAGI in the germline V gene (reference sequence). The trim removed 7 bases at V and 2 bases at J, leaving 10 bases unmatched. DNA for the CDR3: TGTGCCAGCACCATGAAGCGGGAGACCACCTACAATGAGCAGTTCTTC. Amino acid sequence: CASTMKRETTYNEQFF.

The J gene is TRBJ1-2, the V gene TRBV7-9, with D perhaps TRBD1 (5 bases). V was clipped by 5 bases and J by 3 bases, with 10 bases between them. This CDR3 comprises 13 residues. CDR1 and CDR2 from the germline V gene are SEHNR and FQNEAQ (reference sequence). The CDR3 DNA is TGTGCCAGCAGCGTGACAGAATACTATGGCTACACCTTC. Protein: CASSVTEYYGYTF.

The chain links TRBV11-2 to TRBJ2-2; D is unclear. The CDR3 consists of 14 residues. Germline CDR1 reads SGHAT; CDR2 reads FQNNGV. Trimming cost V 8 bases and J 2 bases, with 12 bases left between them. The CDR3 here is CASVPPPNTGELFF. The CDR3 DNA reads TGTGCCAGCGTCCCCCCCCCAAACACCGGGGAGCTGTTTTTT. The full variable domain, in which reference TRBV11-2 and TRBJ2-2 provide the parts outside the CDR3, is EAGVAQSPRYKIIEKRQSVAFWCNPISGHATLYWYQQILGQGPKLLIQFQNNGVVDDSQLPKDRFSAERLKGVDSTLKIQPAKLEDSAVYLCASVPPPNTGELFFGEGSRLTVL.

This chain joins TRBV7-2 and TRBJ1-3, with a tentative D call TRBD1 (5 bases). Germline V lookup: CDR1 SGHTA, CDR2 FQGNSA. Deletions cut 3 bases from V and 5 bases from J, with 14 bases between. This CDR3 region has 15 residues. The CDR3 DNA reads as TGTGCCAGCAGCTTGATGTCCGGGGGGAGAAACACCATATATTTT. Translation gives CASSLMSGGRNTIYF.

This rearrangement joins TRBV6-6 to TRBJ1-1; TRBD1 is a possible D gene (5 bases). Germline V gives CDR1 MNHNY, CDR2 SVGAGI (reference sequence). V lost 6 bases to trimming and J lost 1 base, with 18 bases between them. CDR3 size: 16 residues. The CDR3 nucleotides are TGTGCCAGCAGGGCAGGGCTTGGGGAGGGGAACACTGAAGCTTTCTTT. Amino acid sequence: CASRAGLGEGNTEAFF.

CDR3 DNA sequence: TGTGCCAGCTCACCACCGGCGTCAGACATAAATGGCTACACCTTC. It is translated as CASSPPASDINGYTF. The chain uses TRBV18 and TRBJ1-2; D gene uncertain. The CDR3 extends over 15 amino acids. Per the germline V gene, CDR1 is KGHSH and CDR2 is LQKENI. V was clipped by 0 bases and J by 6 bases, with 14 bases between them. Based on the CDR3 plus reference TRBV18 and TRBJ1-2, the full variable domain is NAGVMQNPRHLVRRRGQEARLRCSPMKGHSHVYWYRQLPEEGLKFMVYLQKENIIDESGMPKERFSAEFPKEGPSILRIQQVVRGDSAAYFCASSPPASDINGYTFGSGTRLTVV.

This clone was recorded only once. The chain has TRBV10-3 and TRBJ1-1, with TRBD1 as a possible D gene (6 bases). The V and J ends lost 8 bases and 5 bases respectively, with 15 bases between them. Germline V lookup: CDR1 ENHRY, CDR2 SYGVKD. The CDR3 extends over 13 amino acids. CDR3 coding DNA: TGTGCCATCGGCAGGGGTGAGTGGACTGAAGCTTTCTTT. Encoded protein: CAIGRGEWTEAFF.